This T cell receptor (beta chain) is drawn from a study of cytomegalovirus exposure and HLA in healthy donors. 60 Vbeta and 13 Jbeta primers were used in PCR. Profiling relied on immunoSEQ multiplex PCR, and the TCRdb table lists in-frame clones only, not all of them. The table has tens of thousands of clones, about four fifths seen once; the top ten hold around 3.9%. This clonotype was obtained from a woman in her forties in good health and CMV-seronegative. Sequencing input: PBMCs.

CDR3 bases: TGTGCCAGCAACCTCGGAGTAGCGGGAGTTGTTAACACCGGGGAGCTGTTTTTT. Its translation is CASNLGVAGVVNTGELFF. The chain couples TRBV7-2 to TRBJ2-2; TRBD2 aligns across 9 bases. Germline CDR1 SGHTA, CDR2 FQGNSA. V shed 7 bases, J shed 2 bases, and the junction held 14 bases outside the gene matches. The CDR3 is 18 residues long.